This T cell receptor beta chain was captured in a study of early T cells in non-severe SARS-CoV-2 infection (dated by TCRdb to about 2021). Broadly, across the study: Because TCR sequencing was done on bulk RNA from unsorted whole blood, the alpha and beta chains could not be paired. Broad study findings and their caveats: Matching against VDJdb was skewed toward anti-spike CD8 responses, likely underestimated virus-specific expansions, and missed private and CD4 specificities.

Library method: 5' RACE. TCRdb names NextSeq 500 as the instrument used. The TCR library protocol attached unique molecular identifiers to individual cDNA molecules to correct for sequencing error and PCR bias. Both TCR alpha and beta chains were sequenced, and tight co-correlation was observed between alpha and beta sequence abundances in each sample. Per the source publication's procedure: Decombinator V4 was used to annotate the V gene, J gene and CDR3 of the TCR sequences. TCRs were defined as expanded if a significant change between any two time points was detected under a Poisson model with p below 0.0001. TCR abundances were normalised to the total number of TCRs sequenced per sample and were expressed as counts per million. TRAV1-2 paired with TRAJ12, TRAJ20 or TRAJ33 defined MAIT TCRs, while TRAV10 paired with TRAJ18 defined iNKT TCRs. A search of VDJdb, accessed on 1 November 2021, was run for TCRs annotated to CMV, EBV and SARS-CoV-2, with TCRs annotated for multiple antigens excluded. TCRdb reworked the public reads: Q25 trimming with fastp, MiXCR clone assembly, productive beta chains retained. Each CDR3 protein appears once, grouped with its most common genes and DNA. The V and J calls and clone size come from TCRdb's table, not from the authors' own analysis. In this sample the table shows 50,000 to 70,000 distinct CDR3 sequences, 15% of which occur a single time. The top ten clones comprise about 9.1% of the sample.

Looking up the germline V gene (reference sequence) yields CDR1 LNHDA and CDR2 SQIVND. V is cut by 3 bases and J by 4 bases, and the space between the germline ends is 3 bases. From cysteine to phenylalanine, the CDR3 is 12 amino acids long. Here the CDR3 DNA is all that survives: 36 bases in frame from base 1. Set within a cohort of healthcare workers in London, UK, this nested case-control study involved weekly PCR testing of nasopharyngeal swabs along with blood sampling. Between 23 and 31 March 2020, the week of the UK lockdown, healthcare workers were enrolled and then followed up weekly for as long as 16 weeks. Ten or more counts support this clonotype. This receptor's antigen is unknown. The record has no base qualities; no much larger clone is one base away.

The input for sequencing was whole blood, taken at baseline. This clonotype was sampled from an adult who was a healthcare worker with PCR-confirmed SARS-CoV-2 infection or an uninfected control (not recorded which). The chain joins TRBV19 to TRBJ2-2; the D gene remains uncertain. The nucleotide sequence is TGTGCCAGTAGTATCATCACCGGGGAGCTGTTTTTT. It codes for CASSIITGELFF.